In its sample, the clone carrying this T cell receptor beta chain was seen once. Its antigen is currently unknown. This sample is part of a study of OX40 agonist ivuxolimab in advanced cancers. For the study at large: The patients received ivuxolimab by intravenous route every 2 weeks at 0.01 to 10 mg/kg. Earlier anti-PD-1, anti-PD-L1 or anti-CTLA-4 therapy was permitted; roughly 42% had received some.

Trimming stripped 5 bases from V and 0 bases from J, with 5 bases between. CDR1 and CDR2 from the germline V gene are SNHLY and FYNNEI. This CDR3 contains 14 residues. Regarding the study as a whole: Clones of CD4+ and CD8+ blood T cells grew by week 6 at doses of 0.1 to 3.0 mg/kg. Partial responders at 0.1-3.0 mg/kg showed near-lowest clonal expansion.

Using immunoSEQ multiplex PCR, the repertoire was profiled, and TCRdb retains in-frame clones only, with some absent. The sample has 70,000 to 85,000 clones, more than 65% seen once. The clonotype originates from an adult with an advanced solid tumor such as melanoma, head and neck, liver or kidney cancer. The gene calls are TRBV2 and TRBJ2-6, with D unclear. This material consisted of CD4+ or CD8+ T cells sorted from blood, taken in a trial of the OX40 agonist ivuxolimab. CDR3 coding DNA: TGTGCCAGCAGTTCCTCCTCTGGGGCCAACGTCCTGACTTTC. Protein product: CASSSSSGANVLTF.